The rows below give T cell receptor beta chains drawn from one sample of a study of T cell responses to AZD1222 COVID-19 vaccine. Profiled with immunoSEQ multiplex PCR; TCRdb holds only in-frame clones, not every one. The sample has around 140,000 clones; about 90% are singletons. This specimen consisted of peripheral blood, obtained 28 days after the second dose of the MenACWY control vaccine. The receptors here all came from an adult who received the MenACWY meningococcal vaccine as a control. Both conserved end residues are part of each CDR3. Each record gives: V gene, J gene, D gene, clone size, CDR3 DNA, CDR3 protein. A D gene is named only where the DNA matches it firmly. Rows give clone size only sometimes, using once, few, many, or a class for an expanded clone.

V: TRBV18; J: TRBJ2-1; D: TRBD2; size: .; DNA: TGTGCCAGCTCACCACCAGGACTAGCGGGAGGGAAGTACAATGAGCAGTTCTTC; CDR3: CASSPPGLAGGKYNEQFF
V: TRBV5-1; J: TRBJ2-4; D: .; size: .; DNA: TGCGCCAGCAGCTTGGCCTCGGGGGCCAAAAACATTCAGTACTTC; CDR3: CASSLASGAKNIQYF
V: TRBV4-2; J: TRBJ1-1; D: TRBD1; size: .; DNA: TGTGCCAGCAGCCCGGGACAGCAGAACACTGAAGCTTTCTTT; CDR3: CASSPGQQNTEAFF
V: TRBV11-2; J: TRBJ1-1; D: .; size: .; DNA: TGTGCCAGCAGCTTAGAACGAGTTACGAACACTGAAGCTTTCTTT; CDR3: CASSLERVTNTEAFF
V: TRBV2; J: TRBJ1-1; D: .; size: once; DNA: TGTGCCAGCAGTATATTAAACACTGAAGCTTTCTTT; CDR3: CASSILNTEAFF
V: TRBV28; J: TRBJ1-2; D: .; size: .; DNA: TGTGCCAGCAGTTTAGTGACGGCCCTGGCCTATGGCTACACCTTC; CDR3: CASSLVTALAYGYTF
V: TRBV20-1; J: TRBJ2-5; D: .; size: .; DNA: TGCAGTGCTAGTCCCCCTAGCTCGGAGACCCAGTACTTC; CDR3: CSASPPSSETQYF
V: TRBV6-4; J: TRBJ2-5; D: .; size: .; DNA: TGTGCCAGCAGTGAGATCTACAGACGACTACAAGAGACCCAGTACTTC; CDR3: CASSEIYRRLQETQYF
V: TRBV9; J: TRBJ2-7; D: TRBD2; size: .; DNA: TGTGCCAGCAGCGTAGGTGGACTAGCTTATACCGAGCAGTACTTC; CDR3: CASSVGGLAYTEQYF
V: TRBV5-6; J: TRBJ2-7; D: TRBD1; size: .; DNA: TGTGCCAGCAGCCGAATGGGACAGGGGATCTCCTACGAGCAGTACTTC; CDR3: CASSRMGQGISYEQYF
V: TRBV7-9; J: TRBJ2-7; D: .; size: .; DNA: TGTGCCAGCAGCTCCCAGGGCGGAGAGCAGTACTTC; CDR3: CASSSQGGEQYF
V: TRBV24-1; J: TRBJ2-5; D: TRBD1; size: .; DNA: TGTGCCACCAGTGATTCCGGACAGGCTTCGGAGACCCAGTACTTC; CDR3: CATSDSGQASETQYF
V: TRBV3-1/TRBV3-2; J: TRBJ2-1; D: TRBD1; size: .; DNA: TGTGCCAGCAGCCAAGGGGACAGGGTTTGGCAGTTCTTC; CDR3: CASSQGDRVWQFF
V: TRBV28; J: TRBJ2-7; D: TRBD1; size: .; DNA: TGTGCCAGCAGTTCCGCCTCCGACAGGGCCGGCGAGCAGTACTTC; CDR3: CASSSASDRAGEQYF
V: TRBV5-6; J: TRBJ2-5; D: .; size: .; DNA: TGTGCCAGCAGCCGAGACGGGGGCACAGAGACCCAGTACTTC; CDR3: CASSRDGGTETQYF
V: TRBV7-2; J: TRBJ1-2; D: .; size: .; DNA: TGTGCCAGCAGCTCTAGCGGACAGCCCTCCAACTATGGCTACACCTTC; CDR3: CASSSSGQPSNYGYTF
V: TRBV25-1; J: TRBJ2-7; D: .; size: .; DNA: TGTGCCAGCATGGGCAACTCCTACGAGCAGTACTTC; CDR3: CASMGNSYEQYF
V: TRBV19; J: TRBJ2-5; D: .; size: once; DNA: TGTGCCAGTAGCGGCGAAAAAAAAGGAGAGACCCAGTACTTC; CDR3: CASSGEKKGETQYF
V: TRBV9; J: TRBJ2-2; D: .; size: .; DNA: TGTGCCAGCAGCCCAGCCCGGGGGGCGGTGGCCGGGGAGCTGTTTTTT; CDR3: CASSPARGAVAGELFF
V: TRBV27; J: TRBJ2-7; D: TRBD1; size: .; DNA: TGTGCCAGCAGTTTAACAGGGGGCGCGTCCTACGAGCAGTACTTC; CDR3: CASSLTGGASYEQYF
V: TRBV6-2/TRBV6-3; J: TRBJ1-1; D: TRBD1; size: .; DNA: TGTGCCAGCAGTCTACGAGGGGGCTGGAACACTGAAGCTTTCTTT; CDR3: CASSLRGGWNTEAFF
V: TRBV9; J: TRBJ2-3; D: TRBD1; size: .; DNA: TGTGCCAGCAGCTTCGGGACAGATGGCACAGATACGCAGTATTTT; CDR3: CASSFGTDGTDTQYF
V: TRBV30; J: TRBJ1-3; D: .; size: .; DNA: TGTGCCTGGAGTGGTGGAAACACCATATATTTT; CDR3: CAWSGGNTIYF
V: TRBV23-1; J: TRBJ1-3; D: TRBD1; size: .; DNA: TGCGCCAGCAGTTTCCCCTTAGGACAGGGGTGCTCTGGAAACACCATATATTTT; CDR3: CASSFPLGQGCSGNTIYF
V: TRBV11-1; J: TRBJ2-5; D: TRBD1; size: once; DNA: TGTGCCAGCAGCCCCCCCTACAGGGGGCGTGGAGAGACCCAGTACTTC; CDR3: CASSPPYRGRGETQYF
V: TRBV7-9; J: TRBJ1-1; D: TRBD1; size: .; DNA: TGTGCCAGCAGCACCCGACGGACAGGAGGGGCTGAAGCTTTCTTT; CDR3: CASSTRRTGGAEAFF
V: TRBV4-3; J: TRBJ1-5; D: .; size: .; DNA: TGCGCCAGCAGCCAAGATGGCAGGGGTGATCAGCCCCAGCATTTT; CDR3: CASSQDGRGDQPQHF
V: TRBV7-9; J: TRBJ2-6; D: .; size: .; DNA: TGTGCCAGCAGCGTGGTGGCAGGAGCGATGGTCGGGGCCAACGTCCTGACTTTC; CDR3: CASSVVAGAMVGANVLTF